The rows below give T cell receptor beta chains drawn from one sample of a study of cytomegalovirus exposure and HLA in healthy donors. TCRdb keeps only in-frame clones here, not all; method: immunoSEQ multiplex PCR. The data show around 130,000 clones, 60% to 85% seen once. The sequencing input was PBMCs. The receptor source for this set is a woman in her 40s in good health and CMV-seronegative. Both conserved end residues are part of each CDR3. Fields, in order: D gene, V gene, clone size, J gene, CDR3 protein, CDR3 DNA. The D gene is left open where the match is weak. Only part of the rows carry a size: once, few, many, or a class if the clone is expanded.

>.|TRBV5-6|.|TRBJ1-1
CASSLGSTGLAGAFF
TGTGCCAGCAGCTTGGGTTCTACAGGGTTGGCGGGAGCTTTCTTT
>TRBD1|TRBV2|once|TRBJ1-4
CASSEQGGNEKLFF
TGTGCCAGCAGTGAACAGGGGGGAAATGAAAAACTGTTTTTT
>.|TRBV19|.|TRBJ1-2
CASSFPGGDYGYTF
TGTGCCAGTAGTTTCCCCGGGGGGGACTATGGCTACACCTTC
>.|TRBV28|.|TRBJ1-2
CASRTQDYGYTF
TGTGCCAGCAGGACACAAGATTATGGCTACACCTTC
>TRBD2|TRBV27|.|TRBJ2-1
CASSPGLAGDNEQFF
TGTGCCAGCAGTCCAGGACTAGCGGGAGACAATGAGCAGTTCTTC
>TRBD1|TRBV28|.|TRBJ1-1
CASKDRGNTEAFF
TGTGCCAGCAAGGACAGGGGGAACACTGAAGCTTTCTTT
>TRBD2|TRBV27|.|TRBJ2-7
CASSPRGSGGHEQYF
TGTGCCAGCAGTCCCCGGGGTAGCGGGGGTCATGAGCAGTACTTC
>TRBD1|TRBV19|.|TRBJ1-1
CASSYRGTEAFF
TGTGCCAGTAGTTACAGGGGCACTGAAGCTTTCTTT
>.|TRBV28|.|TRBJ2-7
CASSFRSSYEQYF
TGTGCCAGCAGTTTCCGTTCCTCCTACGAGCAGTACTTC
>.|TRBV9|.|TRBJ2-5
CASSVGQGKETQYF
TGTGCCAGCAGCGTAGGCCAGGGAAAAGAGACCCAGTACTTC
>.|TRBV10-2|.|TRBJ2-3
CASSEAGTPGADTQYF
TGCGCCAGCAGTGAGGCCGGGACACCCGGGGCCGATACGCAGTATTTT
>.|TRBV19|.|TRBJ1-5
CASSSTGGRYSNQPQHF
TGTGCCAGTAGTTCTACCGGGGGGCGGTATAGCAATCAGCCCCAGCATTTT
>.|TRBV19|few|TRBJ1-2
CASRGGALYGYTF
TGTGCCAGCCGGGGGGGGGCCCTCTATGGCTACACCTTC
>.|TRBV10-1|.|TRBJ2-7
CARWDNSYEQYF
TGCGCCAGATGGGACAACTCCTACGAGCAGTACTTC
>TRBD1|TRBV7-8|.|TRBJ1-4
CASSSTGGLYEKLFF
TGTGCCAGCAGCTCCACAGGGGGGCTTTATGAAAAACTGTTTTTT
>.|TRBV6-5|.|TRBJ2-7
CASSYSPGAGEQYF
TGTGCCAGCAGTTACTCTCCTGGGGCGGGAGAGCAGTACTTC
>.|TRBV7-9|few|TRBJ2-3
CASSPRTTSMMDTQYF
TGTGCCAGCAGCCCTCGGACGACTAGTATGATGGATACGCAGTATTTT
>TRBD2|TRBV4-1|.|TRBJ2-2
CASSQEPGGRTGELFF
TGCGCCAGCAGCCAAGAACCGGGGGGGCGCACCGGGGAGCTGTTTTTT
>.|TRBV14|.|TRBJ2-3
CASRLSGSTDTQYF
TGTGCCAGCAGGCTCAGCGGAAGCACAGATACGCAGTATTTT
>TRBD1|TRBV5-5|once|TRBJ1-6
CASSLDRDRYSPLHF
TGTGCCAGCAGCTTGGACCGGGACAGATATTCACCCCTCCACTTT
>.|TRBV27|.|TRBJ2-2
CASRNRVETGELFF
TGTGCCAGCAGAAACAGGGTTGAGACCGGGGAGCTGTTTTTT
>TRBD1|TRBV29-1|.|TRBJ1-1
CSAQTGDTEAFF
TGCAGCGCTCAAACAGGGGACACTGAAGCTTTCTTT
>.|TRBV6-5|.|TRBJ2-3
CASSYELASDTQYF
TGTGCCAGCAGTTACGAGCTAGCGTCAGATACGCAGTATTTT
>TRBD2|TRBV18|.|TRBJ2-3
CASSSSGGDSTDTQYF
TGTGCCAGCTCATCTAGCGGGGGGGACAGCACAGATACGCAGTATTTT
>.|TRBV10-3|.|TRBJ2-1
CAISDGRLQNNEQFF
TGTGCCATCAGTGATGGTAGACTCCAGAACAATGAGCAGTTCTTC
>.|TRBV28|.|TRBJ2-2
CASSPNVGVVNTGELFF
TGTGCCAGCAGTCCAAACGTAGGGGTCGTAAACACCGGGGAGCTGTTTTTT
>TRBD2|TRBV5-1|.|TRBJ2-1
CASSPTGLAGVTYNEQFF
TGCGCCAGCAGCCCCACGGGACTAGCGGGAGTTACCTACAATGAGCAGTTCTTC
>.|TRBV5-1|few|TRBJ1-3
CASSPLDKRGSENTIYF
TGCGCCAGCAGCCCCTTGGATAAACGTGGCAGCGAAAACACCATATATTTT
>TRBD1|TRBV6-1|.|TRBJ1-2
CASSPDRVIGYTF
TGTGCCAGCAGCCCTGACAGGGTTATTGGCTACACCTTC
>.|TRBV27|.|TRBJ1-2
CASSFGYGVYTF
TGTGCCAGCAGTTTCGGATACGGGGTCTACACCTTC
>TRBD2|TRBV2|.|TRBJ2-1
CASRVYSGRNNNEQFF
TGTGCCAGCAGAGTCTATAGCGGGAGGAACAACAATGAGCAGTTCTTC